The 17 T cell receptor beta chains in this list originate from one sample, sequenced in a study of shared clonotypes between healthy human individuals. The method was immunoSEQ multiplex PCR; TCRdb's version includes in-frame clones alone and lacks a portion of them. The table lists roughly 510,000 clones, 60% to 80% of them singletons. The specimen sequenced was PBMCs. These receptor sequences come from a woman between 40 and 50 years old in good health. Some clones in this sample may be carry-over from other donors' samples.

This chain joins TRBV21-1 and TRBJ2-1; the D segment call TRBD2 is taken from the table without a DNA check. TRBV21-1 is a documented pseudogene. The CDR3 spans 10 residues. Here the CDR3 reads CFGEKDEQFF. The CDR3 bases are TGTTTCGGGGAGAAGGATGAGCAGTTCTTC.

The chain links TRBV18 to TRBJ1-6, with a tentative D call TRBD1 (5 bases). V lost 4 bases and J lost 6, with 7 bases in between. Germline assignment: CDR1 KGHSH and CDR2 LQKENI. The CDR3 is made up of 13 amino acids. The CDR3 DNA follows: TGTGCCAGCTCACAGGGGTCTAATTCACCCCTCCACTTT. Amino acid sequence: CASSQGSNSPLHF.

This chain connects TRBV5-1 to TRBJ2-1, with D possibly called TRBD1 or TRBD2 (5 bases each). This CDR3 is built from 19 residues. CDR1 and CDR2 from the germline V gene are SGHRS and YFSETQ. The V and J ends lost 4 bases and 5 bases respectively, with 28 bases between them. This CDR3 is CASSVGAGPVPQLDNEQFF. The CDR3 DNA is TGCGCCAGCAGCGTCGGGGCCGGGCCAGTCCCGCAATTGGACAATGAGCAGTTCTTC.

This clone was counted once. The chain links TRBV9 to TRBJ2-7; D possibly uses TRBD1 or TRBD2 (5 bases each). The CDR3 contains 12 residues. The germline V gene encodes CDR1 SGDLS and CDR2 YYNGEE. Trimming removed 0 bases at V and 10 bases at J, with 11 bases between. CDR3 DNA: TGTGCCAGCAGCGTAGAGGGGAGCGGACAGTACTTC. Its translation: CASSVEGSGQYF.

This chain links TRBV7-2 with TRBJ2-7; no clear D. With 5 bases removed from V and 1 base from J, the gap between germline ends came to 12 bases. The CDR3 length is 14 residues. Germline CDR1 SGHTA, CDR2 FQGNSA. The CDR3 region is CASSQLAASYEQYF. The DNA for the CDR3 is TGTGCCAGCAGCCAACTGGCGGCGTCCTACGAGCAGTACTTC.

This chain links TRBV27 with TRBJ1-6; tentatively, D is TRBD1 (6 bases). The CDR3 has 12 residues. CDR1 MNHEY and CDR2 SMNVEV come from the germline V gene (reference sequence). Trimming cost V 3 bases and J 10 bases, with 7 bases left between them. The CDR3 region has the DNA TGTGCCAGCAGTTTCACAGGGTCACCCCTCCACTTT. Protein sequence: CASSFTGSPLHF.

The chain is built from TRBV6-1 and TRBJ2-5; TRBD2 agrees at 8 bases. Germline V gene sequence: CDR1 MNHNS, CDR2 SASEGT. J was trimmed by 1 base and V by 6 bases; bases with no gene match: 4. The CDR3 has 14 residues. The CDR3 nucleotides are TGTGCCAGCAGCAGCGGGAGTACCCAAGAGACCCAGTACTTC. Residues: CASSSGSTQETQYF.

V usage is TRBV9 and J usage is TRBJ2-1; possible D gene TRBD2, 6 bases. The CDR3 sequence is 15 residues long. Trimming left V 2 bases short and J 6 bases short, with 15 bases between. Germline V lookup: CDR1 SGDLS, CDR2 YYNGEE. The CDR3 is CASSVGGINPNEQFF. CDR3 DNA: TGTGCCAGCAGCGTGGGCGGGATAAACCCCAATGAGCAGTTCTTC.

This chain links TRBV19 with TRBJ1-2; possible D gene TRBD1, 5 bases. There are 14 residues in the CDR3. Germline V CDR1 and CDR2: LNHDA, SQIVND (reference sequence). Trimming removed 3 bases at V and 6 bases at J, with 14 bases between. In nucleotides, the CDR3 is TGTGCCAGTAGTATGTCAGCAGGGTTGAATGGCTACACCTTC. It specifies CASSMSAGLNGYTF.

This chain uses TRBV18 with TRBJ2-1; D uncertain. V was clipped by 0 bases and J by 9 bases, with 3 bases between them. CDR1 and CDR2 from the germline V gene are KGHSH and LQKENI. This CDR3 has 11 amino acids. The CDR3 bases are TGTGCCAGCTCACCACCCGGTGAGCAGTTCTTC. This translates into CASSPPGEQFF.

This chain joins TRBV2 and TRBJ2-7; D is possibly TRBD1 (5 bases). Germline CDR1 is SNHLY and CDR2 is FYNNEI. The CDR3 is made up of 15 amino acids. The V gene lost 1 base and the J gene lost 1 base, with 11 bases spanning the gap. The CDR3, as DNA: TGTGCCAGCAGTGAAGGTACAGGATTATCCTACGAGCAGTACTTC. Its translation: CASSEGTGLSYEQYF.

The chain couples TRBV4-2 to TRBJ2-7, with a weak D call TRBD1 (5 bases). Germline values: CDR1 LGHNA, CDR2 YNFKEQ. CDR3 length: 15 amino acids. V was clipped by 0 bases and J by 4 bases, with 13 bases between them. CDR3 sequence (DNA): TGTGCCAGCAGCCAAGATCGGCAGGGCGGTTACGAGCAGTACTTC. Protein: CASSQDRQGGYEQYF.

The chain carries TRBV2 and TRBJ2-7, with TRBD1 identical over 7 bases. Germline CDR1 reads SNHLY; CDR2 reads FYNNEI. V shed 4 bases and J 0 bases; nucleotides not matched to a gene: 3. The CDR3 length is 14 residues. This CDR3 is CASSVQGSSYEQYF. The CDR3 nucleotides read TGTGCCAGCAGTGTACAGGGGAGCTCCTACGAGCAGTACTTC.

The chain links TRBV9 to TRBJ2-1, with 8 bases aligning to TRBD2. Per the germline V gene, CDR1 is SGDLS and CDR2 is YYNGEE. The CDR3 runs 16 residues. V lost 3 bases to trimming and J lost 0 bases; unmatched junction nucleotides: 5. CDR3 residues: CASSGRGGSSYNEQFF. Here the CDR3 DNA reads TGTGCCAGCAGCGGGCGCGGGGGGAGCTCCTACAATGAGCAGTTCTTC.

Written as DNA, the CDR3 is TGTGCCAGCATTCCCGGACAGGGGGCGCCGGACATTCAGTACTTC. Translating it yields CASIPGQGAPDIQYF. The chain couples TRBV28 to TRBJ2-4; TRBD1 matches 11 bases. V was pared by 7 bases and J by 8 bases, with 10 bases of the junction left unmatched. The CDR3 totals 15 residues. Germline CDR1 reads MDHEN; CDR2 reads SYDVKM.

The chain employs TRBV7-9 and TRBJ2-1; the D gene is possibly TRBD1 (6 bases). V gave up 6 bases and J gave up 6 bases, with 18 bases separating them. Germline CDR1 is SEHNR and CDR2 is FQNEAQ (reference sequence). This CDR3 is 15 amino acids long. The DNA for the CDR3 is TGTGCCAGCAGAGATAGGGGGACAAACACCAATGAGCAGTTCTTC. Its protein product is CASRDRGTNTNEQFF.

In nucleotides, the CDR3 is TGTGCCATCGCGGGACAGGGGGACAATGAGCAGTTCTTC. It specifies CAIAGQGDNEQFF. The chain is built from TRBV10-3 and TRBJ2-1; 11 bases align to TRBD1. The CDR3 totals 13 residues. Trimming took 8 bases from V and 5 from J; bases not matched to a gene: 2. Germline CDR1 is ENHRY and CDR2 is SYGVKD.